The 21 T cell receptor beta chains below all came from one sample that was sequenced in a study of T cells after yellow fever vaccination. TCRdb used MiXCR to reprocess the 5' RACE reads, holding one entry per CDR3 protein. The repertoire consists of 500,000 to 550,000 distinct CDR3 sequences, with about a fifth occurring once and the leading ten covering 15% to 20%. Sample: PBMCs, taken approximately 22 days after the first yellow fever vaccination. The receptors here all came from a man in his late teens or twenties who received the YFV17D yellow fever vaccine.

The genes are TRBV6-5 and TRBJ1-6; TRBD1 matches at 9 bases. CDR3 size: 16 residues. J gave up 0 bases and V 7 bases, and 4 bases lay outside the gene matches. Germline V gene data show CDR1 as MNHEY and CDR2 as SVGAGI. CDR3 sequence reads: CASKPGQGSYNSPLHF. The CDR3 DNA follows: TGTGCCAGCAAGCCGGGACAGGGCTCCTATAATTCACCCCTCCACTTT.

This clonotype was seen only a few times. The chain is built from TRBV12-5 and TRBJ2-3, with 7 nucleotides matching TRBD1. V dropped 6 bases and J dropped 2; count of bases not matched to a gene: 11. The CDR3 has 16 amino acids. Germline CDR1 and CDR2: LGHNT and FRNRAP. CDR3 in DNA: TGTGCTAGTGGCACCACAGGGGAGAGGGTCACAGATACGCAGTATTTT. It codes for CASGTTGERVTDTQYF.

The CDR3: CASSLARTGGTDTQYF. DNA for the CDR3: TGCGCCAGCAGCTTGGCCCGGACAGGGGGCACAGATACGCAGTATTTT. The chain employs TRBV5-1 and TRBJ2-3, with TRBD1 identical over 9 bases. The CDR3 is 16 amino acids. CDR1 SGHRS and CDR2 YFSETQ come from the germline V gene. Trimming at V came to 0 bases and at J to 1 base, leaving 3 bases not matched to a gene. Full variable domain (remainder filled in from reference TRBV5-1 and TRBJ2-3): KAGVTQTPRYLIKTRGQQVTLSCSPISGHRSVSWYQQTPGQGLQFLFEYFSETQRNKGNFPGRFSGRQFSNSRSEMNVSTLELGDSALYLCASSLARTGGTDTQYFGPGTRLTVL.

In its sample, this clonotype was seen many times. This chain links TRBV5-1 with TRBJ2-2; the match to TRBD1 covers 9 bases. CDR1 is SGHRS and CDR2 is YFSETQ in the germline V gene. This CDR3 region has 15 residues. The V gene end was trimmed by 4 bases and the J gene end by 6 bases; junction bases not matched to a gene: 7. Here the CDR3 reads CASSPSTGGSGELFF. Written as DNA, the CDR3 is TGCGCCAGCAGCCCCTCGACAGGGGGATCCGGGGAGCTGTTTTTT.

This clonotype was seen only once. The CDR3 nucleotides are TGTGCCAGCGGAACCGGGGCCTCCTACGAGCAGTACGTC. Translating gives CASGTGASYEQYV. The chain has TRBV28 and TRBJ2-7; the D gene could be TRBD1 or TRBD2 (5 bases each). The CDR3 is made up of 13 amino acids. Germline-derived CDR1 and CDR2 are MDHEN and SYDVKM. The V and J ends lost 8 bases and 0 bases respectively, with 11 bases between them.

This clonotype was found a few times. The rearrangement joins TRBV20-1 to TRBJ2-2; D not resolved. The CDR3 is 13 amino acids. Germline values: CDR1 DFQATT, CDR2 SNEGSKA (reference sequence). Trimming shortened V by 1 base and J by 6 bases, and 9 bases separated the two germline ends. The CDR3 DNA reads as TGCAGTGCTAGAGTTCCCCTGGCCGGGGAGCTGTTTTTT. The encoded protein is CSARVPLAGELFF.

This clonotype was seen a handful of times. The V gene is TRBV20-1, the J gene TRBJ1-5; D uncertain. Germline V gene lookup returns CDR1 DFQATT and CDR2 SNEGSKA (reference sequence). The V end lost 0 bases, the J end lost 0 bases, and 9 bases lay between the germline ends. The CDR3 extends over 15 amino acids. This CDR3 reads CSAREGRYSNQPQHF. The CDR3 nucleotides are TGCAGTGCTAGAGAGGGCAGGTATAGCAATCAGCCCCAGCATTTT.

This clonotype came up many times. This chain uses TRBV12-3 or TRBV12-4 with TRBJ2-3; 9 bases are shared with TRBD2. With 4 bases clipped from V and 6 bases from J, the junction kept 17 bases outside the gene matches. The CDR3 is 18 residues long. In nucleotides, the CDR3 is TGTGCCAGCAGTTCCTACCCCTGGCGGGGGGGCCTCTCTGATACGCAGTATTTT. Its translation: CASSSYPWRGGLSDTQYF.

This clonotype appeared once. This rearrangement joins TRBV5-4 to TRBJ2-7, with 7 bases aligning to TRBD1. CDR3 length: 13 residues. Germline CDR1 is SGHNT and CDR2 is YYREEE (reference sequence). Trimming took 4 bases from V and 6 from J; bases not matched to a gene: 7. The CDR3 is CASSPRTGSEQYV. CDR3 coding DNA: TGTGCCAGCAGCCCCAGGACAGGTTCCGAGCAGTACGTC.

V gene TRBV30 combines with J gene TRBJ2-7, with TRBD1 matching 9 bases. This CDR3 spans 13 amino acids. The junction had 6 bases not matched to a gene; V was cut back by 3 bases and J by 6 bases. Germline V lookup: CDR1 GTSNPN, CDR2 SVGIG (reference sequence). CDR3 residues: CAWRRTGVGEQYF. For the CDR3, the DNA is TGTGCCTGGAGAAGGACAGGGGTCGGCGAGCAGTACTTC.

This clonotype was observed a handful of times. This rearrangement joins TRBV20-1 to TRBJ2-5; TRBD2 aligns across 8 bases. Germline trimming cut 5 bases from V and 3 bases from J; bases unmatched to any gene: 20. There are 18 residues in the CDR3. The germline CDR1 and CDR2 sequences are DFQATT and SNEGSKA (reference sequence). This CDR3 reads CSAGETTTRGAQEETQYF. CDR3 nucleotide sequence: TGCAGTGCTGGCGAGACTACGACGCGGGGGGCGCAGGAAGAGACCCAGTACTTC.

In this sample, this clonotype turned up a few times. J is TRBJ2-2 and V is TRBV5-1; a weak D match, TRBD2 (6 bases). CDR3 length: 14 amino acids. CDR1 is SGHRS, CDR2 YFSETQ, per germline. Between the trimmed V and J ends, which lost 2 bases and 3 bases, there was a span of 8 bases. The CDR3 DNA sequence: TGCGCCAGCAGCTTACTAGCACACACCGGGGAGCTGTTTTTT. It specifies CASSLLAHTGELFF. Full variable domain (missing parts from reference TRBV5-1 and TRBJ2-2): KAGVTQTPRYLIKTRGQQVTLSCSPISGHRSVSWYQQTPGQGLQFLFEYFSETQRNKGNFPGRFSGRQFSNSRSEMNVSTLELGDSALYLCASSLLAHTGELFFGEGSRLTVL.

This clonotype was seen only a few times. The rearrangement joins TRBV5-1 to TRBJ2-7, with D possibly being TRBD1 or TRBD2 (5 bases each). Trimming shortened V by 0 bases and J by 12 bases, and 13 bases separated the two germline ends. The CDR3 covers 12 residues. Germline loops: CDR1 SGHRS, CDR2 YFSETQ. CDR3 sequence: CASSLVGDLWYF. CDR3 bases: TGCGCCAGCAGCTTGGTGGGGGACCTTTGGTACTTC.

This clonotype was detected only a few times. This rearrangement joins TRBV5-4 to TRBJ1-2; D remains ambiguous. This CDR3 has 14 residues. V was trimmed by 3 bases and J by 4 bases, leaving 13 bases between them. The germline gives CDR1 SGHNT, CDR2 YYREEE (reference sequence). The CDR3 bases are TGTGCCAGCAGCTCACACGGGGTGACCTATGGCTACACCTTC. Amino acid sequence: CASSSHGVTYGYTF.

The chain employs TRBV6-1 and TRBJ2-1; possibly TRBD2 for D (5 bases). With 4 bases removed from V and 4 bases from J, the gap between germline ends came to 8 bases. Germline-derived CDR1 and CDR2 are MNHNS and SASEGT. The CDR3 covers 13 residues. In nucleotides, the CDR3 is TGTGCCAGCAGTGGAGGGATTTACAATGAGCAGTTCTTC. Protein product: CASSGGIYNEQFF.

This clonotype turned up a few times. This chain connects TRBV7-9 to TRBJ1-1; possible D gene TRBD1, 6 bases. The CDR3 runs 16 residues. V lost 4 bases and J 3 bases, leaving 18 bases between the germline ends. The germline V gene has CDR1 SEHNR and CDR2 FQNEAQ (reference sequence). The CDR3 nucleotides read TGTGCCAGCAGCTGGGGGGCCAGGGGATATGACACTGAAGCTTTCTTT. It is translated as CASSWGARGYDTEAFF.

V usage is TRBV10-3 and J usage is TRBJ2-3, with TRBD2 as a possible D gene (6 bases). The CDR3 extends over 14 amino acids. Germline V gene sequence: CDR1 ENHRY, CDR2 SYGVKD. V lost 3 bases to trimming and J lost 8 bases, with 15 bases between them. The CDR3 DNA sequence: TGTGCCATCAGTGACGATGAGCGGGCAAGTACGCAGTATTTT. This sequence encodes CAISDDERASTQYF.

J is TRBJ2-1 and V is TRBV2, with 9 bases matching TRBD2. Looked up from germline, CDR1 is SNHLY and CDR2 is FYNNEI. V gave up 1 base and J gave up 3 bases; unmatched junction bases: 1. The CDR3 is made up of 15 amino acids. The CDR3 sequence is CASSEGGGGYNEQFF. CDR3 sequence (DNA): TGTGCCAGCAGTGAAGGCGGGGGGGGCTACAATGAGCAGTTCTTC.

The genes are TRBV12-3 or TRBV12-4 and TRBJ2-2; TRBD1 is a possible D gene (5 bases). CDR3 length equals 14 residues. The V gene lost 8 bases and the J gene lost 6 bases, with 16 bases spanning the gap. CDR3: CASQGWMKPGELFF. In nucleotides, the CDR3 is TGTGCCAGCCAGGGTTGGATGAAACCCGGGGAGCTGTTTTTT.

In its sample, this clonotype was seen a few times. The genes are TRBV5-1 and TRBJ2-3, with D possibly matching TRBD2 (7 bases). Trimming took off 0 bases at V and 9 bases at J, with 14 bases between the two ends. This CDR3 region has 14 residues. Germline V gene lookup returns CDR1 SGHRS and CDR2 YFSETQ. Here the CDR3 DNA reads TGCGCCAGCAGCTTGGAGGGGGGGGCCCAAACGCAGTATTTT. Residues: CASSLEGGAQTQYF.

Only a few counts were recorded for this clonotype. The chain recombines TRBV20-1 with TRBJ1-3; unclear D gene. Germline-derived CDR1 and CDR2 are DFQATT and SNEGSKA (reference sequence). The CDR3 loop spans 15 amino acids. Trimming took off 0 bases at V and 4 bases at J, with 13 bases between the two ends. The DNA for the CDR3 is TGCAGTGCTAGAGATTATGAAGGAGGGGGAAACACCATATATTTT. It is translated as CSARDYEGGGNTIYF.